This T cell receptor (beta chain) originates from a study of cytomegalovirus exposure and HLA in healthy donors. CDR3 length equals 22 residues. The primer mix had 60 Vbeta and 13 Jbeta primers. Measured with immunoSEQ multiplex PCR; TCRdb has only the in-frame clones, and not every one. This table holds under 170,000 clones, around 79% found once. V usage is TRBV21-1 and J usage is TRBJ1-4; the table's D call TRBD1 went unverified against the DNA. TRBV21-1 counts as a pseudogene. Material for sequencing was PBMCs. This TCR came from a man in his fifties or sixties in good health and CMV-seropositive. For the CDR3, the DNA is TGTGCCACCCACCCCCCAGAAAACATTAAGGACAGGGGATCGGGGAACTGTGAAAAACTGTTTTTT. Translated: CATHPPENIKDRGSGNCEKLFF.